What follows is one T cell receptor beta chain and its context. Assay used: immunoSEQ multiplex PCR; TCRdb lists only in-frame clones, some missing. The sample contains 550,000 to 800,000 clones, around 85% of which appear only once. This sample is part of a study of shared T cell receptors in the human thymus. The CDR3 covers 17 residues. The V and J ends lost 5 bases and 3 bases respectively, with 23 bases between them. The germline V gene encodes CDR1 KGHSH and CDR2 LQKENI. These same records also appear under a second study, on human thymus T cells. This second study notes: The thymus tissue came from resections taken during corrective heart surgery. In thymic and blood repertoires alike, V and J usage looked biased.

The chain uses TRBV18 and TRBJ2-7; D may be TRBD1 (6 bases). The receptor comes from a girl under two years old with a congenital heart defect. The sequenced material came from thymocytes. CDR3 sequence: CASSGLVDRYGNYEQYF. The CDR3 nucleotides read TGTGCCAGCTCAGGACTGGTGGACAGATACGGTAACTACGAGCAGTACTTC.